This T cell receptor beta chain was sequenced in a study of OX40 agonist ivuxolimab in advanced cancers. Study details: Patients were given ivuxolimab, an antibody that agonizes OX40 (CD134). Patients assigned to dose escalation were diagnosed with hepatocellular carcinoma, melanoma, renal cell or head and neck cancer. Study-wide results and limits: CD8+ T cells were the subset that, on average, had more expanded clones than CD4+.

Regarding this clone: Its antigen remains unidentified.

The CDR3 length is 13 residues. Per germline, CDR1 LGHNA and CDR2 YNFKEQ. The V and J ends lost 3 bases and 6 bases, in that order; junction bases with no gene match: 4. Patients had blood sampled at baseline and again on cycle 4 day 1 and cycle 7 day 1. Generated by immunoSEQ multiplex PCR, the TCRdb table keeps only in-frame clones and is missing some. The data contain around 130,000 clones, about 94% of them seen just once; the ten biggest clones take up around 0.15%. The sequence came from an adult with an advanced solid tumor such as melanoma, head and neck, liver or kidney cancer. Sample: CD4+ or CD8+ T cells sorted from blood, taken in a trial of the OX40 agonist ivuxolimab. The chain combines TRBV4-2 with TRBJ2-5; TRBD2 matches at 7 bases. CDR3 DNA: TGTGCCAGCAGCCAGGGGGAGGGGCAGACCCAGTACTTC. This encodes CASSQGEGQTQYF.